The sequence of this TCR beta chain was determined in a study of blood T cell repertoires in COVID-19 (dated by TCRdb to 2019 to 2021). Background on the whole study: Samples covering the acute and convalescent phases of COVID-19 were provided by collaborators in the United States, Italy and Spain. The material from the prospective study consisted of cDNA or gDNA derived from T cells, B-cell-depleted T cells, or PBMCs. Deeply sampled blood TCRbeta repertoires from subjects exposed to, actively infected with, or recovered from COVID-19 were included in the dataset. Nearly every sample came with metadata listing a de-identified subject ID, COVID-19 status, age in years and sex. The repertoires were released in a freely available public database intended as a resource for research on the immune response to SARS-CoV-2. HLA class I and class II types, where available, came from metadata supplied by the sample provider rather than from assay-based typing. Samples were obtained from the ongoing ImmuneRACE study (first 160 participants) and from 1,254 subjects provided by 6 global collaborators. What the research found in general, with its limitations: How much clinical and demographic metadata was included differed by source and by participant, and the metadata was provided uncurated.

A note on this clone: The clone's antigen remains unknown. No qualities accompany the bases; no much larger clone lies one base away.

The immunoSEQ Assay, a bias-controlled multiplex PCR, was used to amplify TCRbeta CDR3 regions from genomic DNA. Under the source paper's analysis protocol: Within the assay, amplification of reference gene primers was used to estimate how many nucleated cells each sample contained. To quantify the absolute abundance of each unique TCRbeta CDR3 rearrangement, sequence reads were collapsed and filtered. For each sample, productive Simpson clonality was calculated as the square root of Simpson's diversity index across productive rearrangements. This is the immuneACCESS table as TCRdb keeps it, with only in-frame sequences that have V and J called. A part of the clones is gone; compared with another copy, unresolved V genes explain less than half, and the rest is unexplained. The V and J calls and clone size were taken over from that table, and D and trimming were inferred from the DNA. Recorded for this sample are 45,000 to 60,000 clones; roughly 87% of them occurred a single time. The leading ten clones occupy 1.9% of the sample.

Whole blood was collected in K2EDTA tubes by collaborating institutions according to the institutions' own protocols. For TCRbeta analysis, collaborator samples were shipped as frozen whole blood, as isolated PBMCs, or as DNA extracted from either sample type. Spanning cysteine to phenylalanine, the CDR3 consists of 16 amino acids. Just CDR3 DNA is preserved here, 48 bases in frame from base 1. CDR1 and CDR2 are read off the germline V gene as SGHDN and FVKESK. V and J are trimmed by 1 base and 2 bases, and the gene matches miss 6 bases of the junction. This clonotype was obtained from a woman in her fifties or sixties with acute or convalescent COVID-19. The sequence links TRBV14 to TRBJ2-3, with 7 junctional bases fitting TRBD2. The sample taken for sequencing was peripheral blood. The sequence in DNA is TGTGCCAGCAGCCAAGTGCTCCTAGCGGCCACAGATACGCAGTATTTT. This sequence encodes CASSQVLLAATDTQYF.